This T cell receptor beta chain was sequenced during a study of T cells in Graves' hyperthyroidism and ophthalmopathy. The study collected blood at first hyperthyroidism diagnosis, before any ophthalmopathy symptoms arose. PBMCs were sourced from roughly 9.3 ml fresh peripheral blood. RNA transcripts gave rise to amplified TCR beta CDR3 regions. The TCR CDR3 was amplified in a first-round RT-PCR using the HTBI primer set. Using its own MiXCR run on the multiplex PCR reads, TCRdb lists one record per CDR3 protein. The table shows more than 300,000 distinct CDR3 sequences, with about a sixth occurring only once. This clonotype appeared many times. The CDR3 consists of 13 residues. V was pared by 7 bases and J by 6 bases, with 17 bases between. The germline CDR1 and CDR2 sequences are GTSNPN and SVGIG (reference sequence).

The sequencing input was blood. The clonotype originates from a woman in her 30s with Graves' hyperthyroidism that later progressed to Graves' ophthalmopathy. V and J are TRBV30 and TRBJ2-3; D is undetermined. The CDR3 DNA reads as TGTGCCTCCTCGGGCGCACGCCTGGATACGCAGTATTTT. Amino acids: CASSGARLDTQYF.